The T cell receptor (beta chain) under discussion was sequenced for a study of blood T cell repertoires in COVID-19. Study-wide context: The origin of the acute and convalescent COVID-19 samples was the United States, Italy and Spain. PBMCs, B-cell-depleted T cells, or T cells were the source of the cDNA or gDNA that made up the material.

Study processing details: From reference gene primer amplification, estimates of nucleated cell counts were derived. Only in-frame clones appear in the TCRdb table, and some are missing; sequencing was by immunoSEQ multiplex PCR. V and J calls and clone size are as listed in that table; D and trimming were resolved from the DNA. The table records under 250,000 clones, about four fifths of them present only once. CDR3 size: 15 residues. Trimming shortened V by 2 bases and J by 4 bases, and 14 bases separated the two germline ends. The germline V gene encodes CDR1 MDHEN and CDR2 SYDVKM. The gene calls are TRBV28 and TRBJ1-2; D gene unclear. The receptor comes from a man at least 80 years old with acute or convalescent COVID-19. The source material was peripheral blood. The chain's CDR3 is CASSLVPASSYGYTF. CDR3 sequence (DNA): TGTGCCAGCAGTTTAGTCCCGGCTTCTAGCTATGGCTACACCTTC.